The T cell receptor beta chain described here comes from a study of radiotherapy plus CTLA-4 blockade in lung cancer (dated by TCRdb to the late 2010s). The study in broad terms: Objective responses were observed in approximately 17% of enrolled patients, and disease control was achieved in 30% to 40%.

On this clone itself: The target of this receptor is not known. The record has no base qualities; no much larger clone is one base away.

What the research found in general, with its limitations: After treatment with radiotherapy and ipilimumab, TCR clones that came from tumors expanded in the peripheral blood. Increased serum interferon-beta after radiation, together with early dynamic changes in blood T cell clones, were reported to be the strongest predictors of response.

The study evaluated CTLA-4 blockade (ipilimumab) given together with focal radiation therapy in patients who had chemo-refractory metastatic non-small-cell lung cancer. Library prep was done by the immunoSEQ multiplex PCR assay. TCRdb took over this immuneACCESS table, retaining in-frame rearrangements with V and J assigned. Such tables are incomplete; in checked studies, under half of the missing clones stem from an unresolved V gene, and the remainder is unexplained. Recorded for this sample are roughly 54,000 clones; about four fifths of them occurred a single time. The top ten constitute around 4.4% of the sample. CDR1 and CDR2 were assigned from the germline V gene (reference sequence) as LNHDA and SQIVND. Trimming at the junction amounts to 5 bases on V and 8 bases on J, and the germline ends lie 19 bases apart. The CDR3 spans 15 residues, from the cysteine through the phenylalanine. The CDR3 DNA has 45 bases and is translated from base 1.

The sequence is built from TRBV19 and TRBJ2-1; D gene: possibly TRBD1, on 5 matching bases. The sequence was collected from a human donor with non-small cell lung cancer whose response to radiotherapy plus ipilimumab could not be evaluated. The sample here was peripheral blood, taken from a patient treated with radiotherapy plus ipilimumab. The DNA reads as follows: TGTGCCAGTAGTTCAGGGCCACGCGCTAGGGATGAGCAGTTCTTC. Its amino acids are CASSSGPRARDEQFF.